The clone carrying this T cell receptor (beta chain) was recorded only once. Antigen specificity is unknown. This entry is derived from a study of shared clonotypes between healthy human individuals. At the level of the study: Serving as donors were a couple of women and a few men, whose ages spanned 18 to 49.

Overall study findings and caveats: The donor pool, a small one, limited the genetic and exposure-history diversity represented. The generation probabilities recorded for non-shared clonotypes fell below those of clonotypes shared by all four donors.

V shed 0 bases and J shed 0 bases, with 9 bases lying between them. CDR1 and CDR2 from the germline V gene are SGHRS and YFSETQ. The CDR3 is 15 amino acids. Deep was the level used in running the assay. Sequencing was performed with immunoSEQ multiplex PCR; in TCRdb, only in-frame clones are kept and a portion is missing. The sample has approximately 2.3 million clones; 93% are singletons. What was sequenced was naive CD4+ T cells from PBMCs. Indicated subset: CD45RA+ positively selected. This TCR was recovered from a man in his late teens or twenties in good health. Some clones in this sample may be carry-over from other donors' samples. The rearrangement joins TRBV5-1 to TRBJ2-5; D call uncertain. The CDR3 reads CASSLEAQHQETQYF. The CDR3 bases are TGCGCCAGCAGCTTGGAGGCCCAGCACCAAGAGACCCAGTACTTC.